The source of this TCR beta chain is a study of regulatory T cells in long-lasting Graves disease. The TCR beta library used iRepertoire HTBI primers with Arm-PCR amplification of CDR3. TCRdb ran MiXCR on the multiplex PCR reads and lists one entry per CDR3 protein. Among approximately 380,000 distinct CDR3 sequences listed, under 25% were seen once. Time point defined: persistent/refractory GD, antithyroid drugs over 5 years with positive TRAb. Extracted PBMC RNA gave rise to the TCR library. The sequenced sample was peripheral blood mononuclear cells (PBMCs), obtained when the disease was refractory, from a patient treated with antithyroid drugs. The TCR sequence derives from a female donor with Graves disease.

This CDR3 reads CASSPPGQTQYF. CDR3 nucleotide sequence: TGTGCCAGCTCACCACCCGGCCAAACCCAGTACTTC. This chain links TRBV18 with TRBJ2-5, with D unclear. Looked up from germline, CDR1 is KGHSH and CDR2 is LQKENI. The CDR3 length is 12 residues. V was clipped by 0 bases and J by 8 bases, with 7 bases between them.